Each of the 17 T cell receptor beta chains below was sequenced from the same sample in a study of blood T cell repertoires in COVID-19. Generated by immunoSEQ multiplex PCR, the TCRdb table keeps only in-frame clones and is missing some. The sample holds hundreds of thousands of clones, about 85% seen once. The sequenced sample was peripheral blood. These receptors all come from a woman under 30 who had recovered from COVID-19.

The V call is TRBV18, the J call TRBJ2-7, with 11 positions matching TRBD2. V was clipped by 4 bases and J by 3 bases; unmatched bases: 5. CDR1 and CDR2 from the germline V gene are KGHSH and LQKENI. CDR3 length: 15 amino acids. This CDR3 is CASSRGLAEVYEQYF. CDR3 nucleotide sequence: TGTGCCAGCTCACGGGGACTAGCGGAGGTCTACGAGCAGTACTTC.

V usage is TRBV4-1 and J usage is TRBJ1-2; a weak D match, TRBD1 (6 bases). The CDR3 sequence is 14 residues long. The V gene lost 2 bases and the J gene lost 2 bases, with 9 bases spanning the gap. Germline CDR1 MGHRA, CDR2 YSYEKL. CDR3 sequence reads: CASSQNTGNYGYTF. CDR3 coding DNA: TGCGCCAGCAGCCAAAATACAGGGAACTATGGCTACACCTTC.

This clone was seen a single time. The DNA for the CDR3 is TGTGCCAGCTCACCACCGGCGCCACTAGCGGGATTCGGTGAGCAGTTCTTC. Its protein product is CASSPPAPLAGFGEQFF. This sequence joins TRBV18 and TRBJ2-1, with 10 bases matching TRBD2. Germline V lookup: CDR1 KGHSH, CDR2 LQKENI. This CDR3 has 17 amino acids. V trimming: 0 bases; J trimming: 9 bases; junction bases outside the gene matches: 11.

This clone has a count of ten or more. The chain links TRBV6-2 or TRBV6-3 to TRBJ2-3; 11 nucleotides match TRBD2. Germline V lookup: CDR1 MNHEY, CDR2 SVGEGT. V lost 4 bases and J lost 0; bases outside the gene matches: 0. This CDR3 is built from 15 residues. CDR3 nucleotides: TGTGCCAGCAGTTGGACTAGCGGGAGCACAGATACGCAGTATTTT. Protein: CASSWTSGSTDTQYF.

The chain employs TRBV9 and TRBJ2-3; 8 bases are shared with TRBD2. V lost 5 bases, J lost 3 bases, and 8 bases stayed unmatched. CDR1 and CDR2 from the germline V gene are SGDLS and YYNGEE. The CDR3 has 15 residues. The CDR3 coding sequence is TGTGCCAGCAGGCCGGGGGCTAGCGGGACAGATACGCAGTATTTT. Translation gives CASRPGASGTDTQYF. The full variable domain, its missing parts supplied by reference TRBV9 and TRBJ2-3, is DSGVTQTPKHLITATGQRVTLRCSPRSGDLSVYWYQQSLDQGLQFLIQYYNGEERAKGNILERFSAQQFPDLHSELNLSSLELGDSALYFCASRPGASGTDTQYFGPGTRLTVL.

This chain joins TRBV9 and TRBJ2-7; 12 nucleotides line up with TRBD2. V trimming: 4 bases; J trimming: 4 bases; junction bases outside the gene matches: 9. There are 16 residues in the CDR3. Germline values: CDR1 SGDLS, CDR2 YYNGEE. In nucleotides, the CDR3 is TGTGCCAGCAGCCCCCTTGGGCTAGCGGGAGGGTACGAGCAGTACTTC. Translated, it gives CASSPLGLAGGYEQYF.

The chain recombines TRBV30 with TRBJ1-4, with D perhaps matching TRBD1 (6 bases). This CDR3 is 12 amino acids long. The germline V gene encodes CDR1 GTSNPN and CDR2 SVGIG (reference sequence). Trimming took 7 bases from V and 5 from J, leaving 11 bases between them. The CDR3 DNA reads TGTGCCTCTACAGGGACAAATGAAAAACTGTTTTTT. Encoded protein: CASTGTNEKLFF.

The chain is built from TRBV6-6 and TRBJ2-1, with TRBD2 identical over 14 bases. Trimming removed 6 bases from V and 2 bases from J; junction bases left unmatched: 12. CDR1 and CDR2 (germline): MNHNY, SVGAGI (reference sequence). There are 19 residues in the CDR3. Written as DNA, the CDR3 is TGTGCCAGCAGCTTGCAGGGGACTAGCGGGAGACGGACCTACAATGAGCAGTTCTTC. This encodes CASSLQGTSGRRTYNEQFF.

The rearrangement uses TRBV30 and TRBJ1-1, with 9 bases fitting TRBD1. The CDR3 length is 14 residues. V trimming: 5 bases; J trimming: 7 bases; junction bases outside the gene matches: 11. Germline-derived CDR1 and CDR2 are GTSNPN and SVGIG (reference sequence). The CDR3 here is CAWDLPGQGFEAFF. DNA for the CDR3: TGTGCCTGGGACCTCCCGGGACAGGGCTTTGAAGCTTTCTTT.

This clone was counted a single time. J is TRBJ2-5 and V is TRBV30, with D uncertain. V lost 4 bases to trimming and J lost 2 bases, with 11 bases between them. Germline V gene lookup returns CDR1 GTSNPN and CDR2 SVGIG (reference sequence). The CDR3 runs 13 residues. DNA for the CDR3: TGTGCCTGGAAGAGACTCGTACAAGAGACCCAGTACTTC. The encoded protein is CAWKRLVQETQYF.

The chain recombines TRBV7-3 with TRBJ2-1; 11 nucleotides match TRBD2. This CDR3 spans 14 amino acids. Germline lookup yields CDR1 SGHTA and CDR2 FQGTGA. Unmatched junction bases numbered 10, after V lost 5 bases and J lost 13 bases. In DNA form, the CDR3 reads TGTGCCAGCAGCCCTATGCACACTAGCGGGAGTCAGTTCTTC. Its protein is CASSPMHTSGSQFF.

This chain connects TRBV30 to TRBJ2-4; 8 bases align to TRBD2. The length of the CDR3 is 15 residues. From germline, CDR1 is GTSNPN and CDR2 SVGIG (reference sequence). Trimming at V came to 1 base and at J to 3 bases, leaving 5 bases not matched to a gene. This chain's CDR3 is CAWSERELGKNIQYF. Here the CDR3 DNA reads TGTGCCTGGAGTGAGCGGGAGTTGGGCAAAAACATTCAGTACTTC.

The V call is TRBV11-2, the J call TRBJ1-2; D remains ambiguous. The CDR3 runs 14 residues. Trimming removed 2 bases from V and 5 bases from J, with 12 bases in between. Germline lookup yields CDR1 SGHAT and CDR2 FQNNGV. CDR3 DNA sequence: TGTGCCAGCAGCTTAAAGCTAACGGGTTATGGCTACACCTTC. This gives the protein CASSLKLTGYGYTF.

The chain combines TRBV19 with TRBJ2-3, with no clear D. This CDR3 is 12 amino acids long. Per germline, CDR1 LNHDA and CDR2 SQIVND (reference sequence). V gave up 3 bases and J gave up 3 bases, with 4 bases separating them. The CDR3, as DNA: TGTGCCAGTAGTATGGAGACAGATACGCAGTATTTT. It translates to CASSMETDTQYF.

The chain employs TRBV7-9 and TRBJ2-1; TRBD2 matches at 7 bases. CDR1 SEHNR and CDR2 FQNEAQ come from the germline V gene (reference sequence). V was clipped by 4 bases and J by 8 bases; unmatched bases: 17. The length of the CDR3 is 17 residues. DNA of the CDR3: TGTGCCAGCAGCTCGCCCCTAGCGGAGGGGCCTTGGGATGAGCAGTTCTTC. This sequence encodes CASSSPLAEGPWDEQFF.

The rearrangement links TRBV2 to TRBJ1-2; 7 bases match TRBD1. V lost 6 bases and J lost 2; bases outside the gene matches: 6. The CDR3 runs 14 residues. Per germline, CDR1 SNHLY and CDR2 FYNNEI. CDR3 bases: TGTGCCAGCAGCTGGGCAGGGGGAAACTATGGCTACACCTTC. This encodes CASSWAGGNYGYTF.

This chain joins TRBV27 and TRBJ1-4; weak D call: TRBD1 (6 bases). V lost 4 bases and J 0 bases, leaving 6 bases between the germline ends. The CDR3 runs 14 residues. Germline CDR1 is MNHEY and CDR2 is SMNVEV (reference sequence). The CDR3, as DNA: TGTGCCAGCAGTTCAGGGGCAACTAATGAAAAACTGTTTTTT. Protein: CASSSGATNEKLFF.